The 10 T cell receptor beta chains below come from one sample, sequenced in a study of T-cell reconstitution after alpha-beta-depleted transplantation in children. It was with unique molecular identifiers that the TCRbeta library was prepared. Via MiXCR, TCRdb re-called the PCR reads, giving one row per CDR3 protein. The top ten hold approximately 1.1% of the sample, which has some 640,000 distinct CDR3 sequences, approximately 17% seen once. This sample comprised PBMCs from the stem cell graft donor, obtained from the stem cell graft. The receptor set was obtained from a human donor who donated a stem cell graft to a child with acute myeloid leukemia.

As regards this clonotype: This clone may be a read error of a much larger clone one base away. This chain connects TRBV20-1 to TRBJ2-1; 10 bases fit TRBD2. V was pared by 6 bases and J by 6 bases, with 8 bases of the junction left unmatched. The CDR3 consists of 14 residues. Germline V lookup: CDR1 DFQATT, CDR2 SNEGSKA (reference sequence). The CDR3 coding sequence is TGCAGTGCGCCTACTAGCGGGGACCCCAATGAGCAGTTCTTC. As protein: CSAPTSGDPNEQFF.

CDR3: CAISSHGLAGGGDTGELFF. The DNA of the CDR3 is TGTGCCATCAGTTCTCATGGACTAGCGGGGGGTGGTGACACCGGGGAGCTGTTTTTT. The chain carries TRBV10-3 and TRBJ2-2; 14 bases align to TRBD2. Germline values: CDR1 ENHRY, CDR2 SYGVKD. After removal of 5 bases from V and 3 bases from J, the junction contained 11 bases not matched to a gene. The CDR3 runs 19 residues.

This clonotype was seen at least ten times. The chain is built from TRBV12-3 or TRBV12-4 and TRBJ2-5, with no clear D. The CDR3 is 13 residues long. The V and J ends lost 6 bases and 3 bases respectively, with 11 bases between them. The CDR3 DNA sequence: TGTGCCAGCAGCCTGGACGTCGAAGAGACCCAGTACTTC. The encoded protein is CASSLDVEETQYF.

The V and J genes are TRBV28 and TRBJ1-1; D is undetermined. The germline CDR1 and CDR2 sequences are MDHEN and SYDVKM. The germline V and J ends were trimmed by 5 bases and 5 bases, with 27 bases remaining between them. The CDR3 runs to 18 residues. Here the CDR3 DNA reads TGTGCCAGCAGTCCCGCGATCGTTGAGGGCCCTTGGTGGACTGAAGCTTTCTTT. Translation: CASSPAIVEGPWWTEAFF.

The chain joins TRBV12-3 or TRBV12-4 to TRBJ2-3; D is ambiguous. The CDR3 is made up of 11 amino acids. The V and J ends lost 10 bases and 6 bases respectively, with 11 bases between them. The DNA of the CDR3 is TGTGCCACCCTCCTCGAGGATACGCAGTATTTT. Its translation is CATLLEDTQYF.

This clonotype has ten or more counts. J is TRBJ2-2 and V is TRBV15, with D uncertain. The length of the CDR3 is 14 residues. Germline values: CDR1 LNHNV, CDR2 YYDKDF (reference sequence). Trimming took off 0 bases at V and 4 bases at J, with 6 bases between the two ends. Written as DNA, the CDR3 is TGTGCCACCAGCAGAGAAGTGGTCACCGGGGAGCTGTTTTTT. Encoded protein: CATSREVVTGELFF. The entire variable domain, with the rest obtained from reference TRBV15 and TRBJ2-2, is as follows: DAMVIQNPRYQVTQFGKPVTLSCSQTLNHNVMYWYQQKSSQAPKLLFHYYDKDFNNEADTPDNFQSRRPNTSFCFLDIRSPGLGDTAMYLCATSREVVTGELFFGEGSRLTVL.

This clonotype was seen repeatedly, ten times or more. This chain links TRBV5-6 with TRBJ2-5; the D call may be TRBD1 or TRBD2 (5 bases each). V shed 4 bases and J shed 0 bases, with 19 bases lying between them. CDR3 length: 17 amino acids. Germline lookup yields CDR1 SGHDT and CDR2 YYEEEE. The CDR3 region is CASSPTTTGTDQETQYF. The DNA of the CDR3 is TGTGCCAGCAGCCCGACAACAACCGGGACGGACCAAGAGACCCAGTACTTC.

J is TRBJ1-2 and V is TRBV12-3 or TRBV12-4; D is possibly TRBD1 (6 bases). The CDR3 totals 19 residues. V lost 8 bases, J lost 5 bases, and 33 bases lay in between. DNA of the CDR3: TGTGCCAGCGGACACCTCAGGGGAGAACCCCTCCCAGGAAGTTATGGCTACACCTTC. It encodes CASGHLRGEPLPGSYGYTF.

In its sample, this clonotype was seen many times. The V and J genes are TRBV5-5 and TRBJ2-1, with 10 bases aligning to TRBD1. Germline V CDR1 and CDR2: SGHKS, YYEKEE (reference sequence). The V and J ends lost 4 bases and 8 bases, in that order; junction bases with no gene match: 9. The CDR3 has 15 amino acids. The CDR3 sequence is CASSHIRTGGDEQFF. Here the CDR3 DNA reads TGTGCCAGCAGCCACATTCGGACAGGGGGAGATGAGCAGTTCTTC.

In this sample, this clonotype turned up a few times. The genes are TRBV7-2 and TRBJ2-1; perhaps TRBD2 as D (7 bases). This CDR3 comprises 16 residues. V lost 5 bases and J 4 bases, leaving 18 bases between the germline ends. CDR1 and CDR2 from the germline V gene are SGHTA and FQGNSA. CDR3 nucleotide sequence: TGTGCCAGCAGCCCGATGTCAGGGGAGGGGTACAATGAGCAGTTCTTC. Translating it yields CASSPMSGEGYNEQFF.